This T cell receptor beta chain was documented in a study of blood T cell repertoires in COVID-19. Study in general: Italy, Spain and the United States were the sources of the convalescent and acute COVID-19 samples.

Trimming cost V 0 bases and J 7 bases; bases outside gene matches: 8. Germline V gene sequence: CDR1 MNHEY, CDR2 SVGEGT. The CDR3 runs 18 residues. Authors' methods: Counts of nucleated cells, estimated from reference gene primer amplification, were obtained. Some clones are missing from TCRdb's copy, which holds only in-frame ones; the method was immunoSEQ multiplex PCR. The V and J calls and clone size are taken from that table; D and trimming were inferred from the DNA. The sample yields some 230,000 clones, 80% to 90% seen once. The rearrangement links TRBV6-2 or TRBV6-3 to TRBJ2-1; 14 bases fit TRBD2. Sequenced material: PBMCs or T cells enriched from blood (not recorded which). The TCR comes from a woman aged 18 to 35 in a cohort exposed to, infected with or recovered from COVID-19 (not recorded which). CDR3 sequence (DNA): TGTGCCAGCAGTTACTCGACTAGCGGGAGGGTTAAAGGGAATGAGCAGTTCTTC. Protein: CASSYSTSGRVKGNEQFF.